Reported below is one TCR beta chain. The CDR3 is 16 residues long. The V end lost 2 bases, the J end lost 3 bases, and 14 bases lay between the germline ends. CDR1 is SGHDN, CDR2 FVKESK, per germline. These data are taken from a study of OX40 agonist ivuxolimab in advanced cancers. Study as a whole: Earlier anti-PD-1, anti-PD-L1 or anti-CTLA-4 therapy was permitted; around 40% had received some.

Using immunoSEQ multiplex PCR, the repertoire was profiled, and TCRdb retains in-frame clones only, with some absent. The data contain roughly 60,000 clones, around 93% of them singletons. This clonotype was obtained from an adult with an advanced solid tumor such as melanoma, head and neck, liver or kidney cancer. The sequenced sample was CD4+ or CD8+ T cells sorted from blood, obtained in a trial of the OX40 agonist ivuxolimab. The chain joins TRBV14 to TRBJ2-1, with D tentatively TRBD2 (6 bases). CDR3 nucleotide sequence: TGTGCCAGCAGCCAAAGACAGTTGGACTACTACAATGAGCAGTTCTTC. This sequence encodes CASSQRQLDYYNEQFF.